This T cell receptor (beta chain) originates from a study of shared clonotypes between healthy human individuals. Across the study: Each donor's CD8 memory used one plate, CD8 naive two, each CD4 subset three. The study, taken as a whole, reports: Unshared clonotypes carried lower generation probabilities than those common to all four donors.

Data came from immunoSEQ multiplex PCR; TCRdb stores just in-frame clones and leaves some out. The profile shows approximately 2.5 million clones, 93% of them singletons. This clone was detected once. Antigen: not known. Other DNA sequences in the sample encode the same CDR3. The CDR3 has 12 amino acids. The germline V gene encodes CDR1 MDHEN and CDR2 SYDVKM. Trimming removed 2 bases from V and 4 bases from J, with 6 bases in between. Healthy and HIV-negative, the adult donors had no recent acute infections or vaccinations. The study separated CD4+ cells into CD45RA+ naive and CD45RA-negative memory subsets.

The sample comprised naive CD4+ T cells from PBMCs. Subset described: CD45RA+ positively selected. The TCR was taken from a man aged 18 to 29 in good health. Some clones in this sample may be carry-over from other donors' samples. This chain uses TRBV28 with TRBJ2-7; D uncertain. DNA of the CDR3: TGTGCCAGCAGTTTAGCGGAATACGAGCAGTACTTC. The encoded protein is CASSLAEYEQYF.